A single sample gave rise to the 5 T cell receptor beta chains below, sequenced in a study of CD8+ T cells in alopecia areata. cDNA serving as the sequencing template came from extracted, reverse transcribed RNA. The method was immunoSEQ multiplex PCR; TCRdb's version includes in-frame clones alone and lacks a portion of them. The profile shows approximately 91,000 clones, under 45% of them singletons. The sequenced sample was CD4+ T cells sorted from blood. All receptors derive from a human donor with alopecia areata.

V gene TRBV28 combines with J gene TRBJ2-5; 10 bases match TRBD2. V was pared by 1 base and J by 5 bases, with 10 bases of the junction left unmatched. This CDR3 comprises 17 residues. In germline, CDR1 is MDHEN, CDR2 SYDVKM. CDR3 loop: CASSLYASGRRWETQYF. CDR3 in DNA: TGTGCCAGCAGTTTATATGCTAGCGGGAGACGTTGGGAGACCCAGTACTTC.

V and J are TRBV7-6 and TRBJ2-5; the match to TRBD2 covers 7 bases. Germline V gives CDR1 SGHVS, CDR2 FNYEAQ. Unmatched junction bases numbered 4, after V lost 4 bases and J lost 5 bases. The CDR3 consists of 13 residues. The CDR3 sequence is CASSYGRMETQYF. As DNA, the CDR3 is TGTGCCAGCAGCTACGGGAGGATGGAGACCCAGTACTTC.

This clone has just a few counts. V gene TRBV28 combines with J gene TRBJ2-1; 9 positions match TRBD1. The CDR3 extends over 15 amino acids. Germline V lookup: CDR1 MDHEN, CDR2 SYDVKM. V was clipped by 3 bases and J by 8 bases; unmatched bases: 8. CDR3 DNA sequence: TGTGCCAGCAGTTTTTGGGGACAGGGCCCCCATGAGCAGTTCTTC. Amino acids: CASSFWGQGPHEQFF.

The J gene is TRBJ2-1, the V gene TRBV29-1; D may be TRBD2 (7 bases). V was cut by 1 base and J by 6 bases, with 13 bases left in between. Germline V gives CDR1 SQVTM, CDR2 ANQGSEA. The CDR3 totals 14 residues. CDR3 sequence (DNA): TGCAGCGTTGAAGGGGAGGGGGAGGGCAATGAGCAGTTCTTC. It codes for CSVEGEGEGNEQFF.

The V and J genes are TRBV29-1 and TRBJ1-2, with no clear D. Germline CDR1 reads SQVTM; CDR2 reads ANQGSEA. Trimming removed 1 base from V and 8 bases from J, with 17 bases in between. This CDR3 has 14 amino acids. CDR3 region: CSVEVADLRTGYTF. The CDR3 DNA reads as TGCAGCGTTGAAGTGGCCGATTTAAGGACCGGCTACACCTTC.